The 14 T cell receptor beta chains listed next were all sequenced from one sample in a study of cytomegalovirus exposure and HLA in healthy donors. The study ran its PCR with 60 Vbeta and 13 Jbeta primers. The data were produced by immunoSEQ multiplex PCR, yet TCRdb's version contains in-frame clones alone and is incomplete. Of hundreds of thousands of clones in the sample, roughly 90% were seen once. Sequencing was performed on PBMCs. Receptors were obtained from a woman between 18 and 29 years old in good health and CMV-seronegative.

DNA of the CDR3: TGTGCCAGCAGCGTAGATGGCTCCTCCTACGAGCAGTACTTC. It yields the protein CASSVDGSSYEQYF. The V and J genes are TRBV9 and TRBJ2-7, with D hard to call. The V end lost 0 bases, the J end lost 0 bases, and 7 bases lay between the germline ends. CDR1 and CDR2 from the germline V gene are SGDLS and YYNGEE. The CDR3 has 14 amino acids.

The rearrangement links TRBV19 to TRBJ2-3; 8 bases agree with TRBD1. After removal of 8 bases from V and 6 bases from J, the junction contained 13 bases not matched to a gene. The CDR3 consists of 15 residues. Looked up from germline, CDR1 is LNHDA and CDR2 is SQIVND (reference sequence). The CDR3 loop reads CASGGSSTGADTQYF. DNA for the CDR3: TGTGCCAGTGGGGGAAGTTCGACAGGGGCCGATACGCAGTATTTT.

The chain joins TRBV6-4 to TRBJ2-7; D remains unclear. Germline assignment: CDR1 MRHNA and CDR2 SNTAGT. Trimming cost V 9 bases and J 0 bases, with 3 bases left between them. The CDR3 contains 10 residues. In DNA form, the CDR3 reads TGTGCCAGGAGCTCCTACGAGCAGTACTTC. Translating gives CARSSYEQYF.

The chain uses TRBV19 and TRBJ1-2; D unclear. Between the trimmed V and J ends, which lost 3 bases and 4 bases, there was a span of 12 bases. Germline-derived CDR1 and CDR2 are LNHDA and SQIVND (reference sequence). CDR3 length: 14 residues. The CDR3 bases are TGTGCCAGTAGTATCCGCGCTCCCGTCTATGGCTACACCTTC. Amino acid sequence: CASSIRAPVYGYTF.

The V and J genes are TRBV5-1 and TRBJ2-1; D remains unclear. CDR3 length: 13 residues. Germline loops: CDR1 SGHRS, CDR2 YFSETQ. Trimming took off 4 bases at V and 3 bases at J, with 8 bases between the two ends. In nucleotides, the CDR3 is TGCGCCAGCAGCGTGACTCACTACAATGAGCAGTTCTTC. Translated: CASSVTHYNEQFF.

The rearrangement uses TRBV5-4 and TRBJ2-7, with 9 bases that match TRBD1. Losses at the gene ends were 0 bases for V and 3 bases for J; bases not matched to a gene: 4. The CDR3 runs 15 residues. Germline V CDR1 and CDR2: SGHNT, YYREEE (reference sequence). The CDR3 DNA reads TGTGCCAGCAGCTTGGGAGGGACAGGGAACTACGAGCAGTACTTC. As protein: CASSLGGTGNYEQYF.

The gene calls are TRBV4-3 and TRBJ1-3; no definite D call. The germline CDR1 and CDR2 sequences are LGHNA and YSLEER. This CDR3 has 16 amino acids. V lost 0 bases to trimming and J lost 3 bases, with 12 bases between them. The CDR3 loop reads CASSQDHAAFGNTIYF. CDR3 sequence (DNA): TGCGCCAGCAGCCAAGATCATGCGGCATTTGGAAACACCATATATTTT.

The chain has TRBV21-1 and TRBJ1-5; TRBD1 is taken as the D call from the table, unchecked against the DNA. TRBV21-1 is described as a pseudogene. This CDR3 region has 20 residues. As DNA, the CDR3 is TGTGCCAGCAGCCCCTGCGAGTGGGACAGGGGGCGATGGGGTGCTCAGCCCCAGCATTTT. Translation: CASSPCEWDRGRWGAQPQHF.

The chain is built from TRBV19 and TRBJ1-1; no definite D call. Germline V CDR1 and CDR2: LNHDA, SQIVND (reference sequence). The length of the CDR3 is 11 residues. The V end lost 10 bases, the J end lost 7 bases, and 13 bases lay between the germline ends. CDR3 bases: TGTGCCACGAAGGGAGACGGTGAAGCTTTCTTT. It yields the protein CATKGDGEAFF.

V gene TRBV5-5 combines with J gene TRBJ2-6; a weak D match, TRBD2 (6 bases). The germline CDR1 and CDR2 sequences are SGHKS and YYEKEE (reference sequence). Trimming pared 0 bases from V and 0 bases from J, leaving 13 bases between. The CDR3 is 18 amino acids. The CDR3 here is CASSLGRDGSSGANVLTF. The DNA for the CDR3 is TGTGCCAGCAGCTTGGGCCGGGACGGGAGCTCTGGGGCCAACGTCCTGACTTTC.

The DNA of the CDR3 is TGTGCCAGCAGCGTAGGACAGTTCCTCTTCACAGATACGCAGTATTTT. Amino acid sequence: CASSVGQFLFTDTQYF. This chain connects TRBV9 to TRBJ2-3, with a possible D match to TRBD1 (5 bases). CDR1 is SGDLS and CDR2 is YYNGEE in the germline V gene. The CDR3 is 16 residues long. V lost 0 bases and J lost 2, with 13 bases in between.

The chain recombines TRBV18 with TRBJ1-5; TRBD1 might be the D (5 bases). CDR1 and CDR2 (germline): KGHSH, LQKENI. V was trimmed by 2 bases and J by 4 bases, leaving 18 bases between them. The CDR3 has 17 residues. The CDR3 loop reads CASSPTILSGENQPQHF. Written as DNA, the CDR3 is TGTGCCAGCTCACCAACAATTCTGTCGGGGGAAAATCAGCCCCAGCATTTT.

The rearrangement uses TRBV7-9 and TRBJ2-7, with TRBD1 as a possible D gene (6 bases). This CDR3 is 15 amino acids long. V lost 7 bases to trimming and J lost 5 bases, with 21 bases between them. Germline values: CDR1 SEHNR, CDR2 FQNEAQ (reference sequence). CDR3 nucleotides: TGTGCCAGCAACCTCTATCAGGGGAAGAACCACGAGCAGTACTTC. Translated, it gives CASNLYQGKNHEQYF.

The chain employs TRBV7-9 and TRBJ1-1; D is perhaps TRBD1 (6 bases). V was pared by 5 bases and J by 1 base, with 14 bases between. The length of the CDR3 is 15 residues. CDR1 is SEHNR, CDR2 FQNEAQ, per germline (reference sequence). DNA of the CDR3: TGTGCCAGCAGCCTCTCGACAGGATGGAACACTGAAGCTTTCTTT. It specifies CASSLSTGWNTEAFF. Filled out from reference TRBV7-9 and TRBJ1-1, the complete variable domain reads DTGVSQNPRHKITKRGQNVTFRCDPISEHNRLYWYRQTLGQGPEFLTYFQNEAQLEKSRLLSDRFSAERPKGSFSTLEIQRTEQGDSAMYLCASSLSTGWNTEAFFGQGTRLTVV.